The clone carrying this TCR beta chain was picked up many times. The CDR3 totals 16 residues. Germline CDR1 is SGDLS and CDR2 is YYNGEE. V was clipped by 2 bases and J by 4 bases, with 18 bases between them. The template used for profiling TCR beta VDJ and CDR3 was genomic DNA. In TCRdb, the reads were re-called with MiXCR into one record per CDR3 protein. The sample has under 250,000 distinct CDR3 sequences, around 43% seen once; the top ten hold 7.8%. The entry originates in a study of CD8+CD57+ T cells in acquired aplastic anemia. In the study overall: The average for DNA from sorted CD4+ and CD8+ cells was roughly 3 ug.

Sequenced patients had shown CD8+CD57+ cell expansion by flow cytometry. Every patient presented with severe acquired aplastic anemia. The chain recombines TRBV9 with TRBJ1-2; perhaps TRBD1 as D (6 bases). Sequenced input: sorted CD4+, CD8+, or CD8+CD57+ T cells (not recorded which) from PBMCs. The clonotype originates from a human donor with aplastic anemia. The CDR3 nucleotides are TGTGCCAGCAGCGTCTCGACTCAAGACAGGACCTATGGCTACACCTTC. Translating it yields CASSVSTQDRTYGYTF.